This T cell receptor beta chain was profiled in a study of T cells in Graves' hyperthyroidism and ophthalmopathy (dated by TCRdb to the late 2010s). The study in broad terms: Peripheral blood samples were taken at the time of initial diagnosis, prior to any treatment. TCR V-J signatures able to tell the groups apart were searched for in a discovery cohort of approximately 95 patients, of whom 43 had Graves' ophthalmopathy and more than 55 had stable Graves' hyperthyroidism. Prospective prediction of ophthalmopathy was tested in an independent validation cohort of some 19 hyperthyroidism patients and around 16 patients who later progressed to ophthalmopathy. The 85 to 100 discovery patients were randomly split 7:3 into training and test sets. Thyroid tissue and blood T-cell repertoires from six Graves' hyperthyroidism patients were also compared in the study. After sampling, hyperthyroidism patients received methimazole starting at 30 mg daily, and ophthalmopathy patients received high-dose intravenous methylprednisolone. According to the paper, TCR Vbeta CDR3 sequencing was carried out on roughly 130 peripheral blood samples, which came from around 43 ophthalmopathy, 75 or so hyperthyroidism and roughly 17 progressor patients. The paper as a whole reports these results and caveats: In cross-validation, a model built on a 13 V-J signature told ophthalmopathy apart from stable hyperthyroidism with over 85% sensitivity and roughly 82% specificity, and in testing the same model reached 80%/75%. During validation, the model predicted progression to ophthalmopathy a median of about 6.5 months ahead of onset, with roughly 65% sensitivity and 72% to 80% specificity. Sample size was not statistically predetermined, and blinding of investigators to group allocation was not performed. Most expanded thyroid clonotypes (frequency above 0.001) were also detected in blood, a finding suggesting that blood repertoires may reflect thyroid immune responses.

Graves' hyperthyroidism was defined as stable when no progression to ophthalmopathy occurred over 18 months of follow-up. Hyperthyroidism patients were newly diagnosed, with disease duration under 2 months, and aged 18 to 65 years. The study excluded patients with uncontrolled infections, other autoimmune diseases, pregnancy or lactation. Diagnoses relied on clinical symptoms, serum thyroxine and TRAb, thyroid ultrasound and orbital computed tomography. PBMCs were isolated from more than 9 ml of fresh peripheral blood by Ficoll-Paque density gradient centrifugation. Total RNA was extracted with Trizol reagent, and quality was checked on an Agilent 2100 Bioanalyzer. CDR1 and CDR2, looked up from the germline V gene (reference sequence), are LGHDT and YNNKEL. Trimming leaves V shorter by 4 bases and J shorter by 2 bases, with the junction holding 7 bases beyond the gene matches. Spanning cysteine to phenylalanine, the CDR3 consists of 16 amino acids. CDR3 DNA is the only sequence kept; it has 48 bases, read in frame from the first base.

In its sample, this clonotype was seen a few times. Its recognized antigen is unknown. No base quality values were provided; no much bigger clone lies one nucleotide off. TCR beta CDR3 regions were amplified from RNA transcripts. The TCR CDR3 was subjected to a first round of RT-PCR using the HTBI primer set and the Qiagen OneStep RT-PCR kit. The libraries were constructed in a second round of multiplex PCR and then size-selected and purified. Sequencing of the libraries was done on an Illumina HiSeq2000 using paired-end 100 bp reads. As for the authors' bioinformatics: SOAPnuke was used to process the raw data, throwing out any read that contained adapters or uncalled bases, had a mean Phred below 15, or lacked an exact constant-primer or identifier match. High-quality paired reads were merged with COPE v1.2.5, and unique nucleotide sequences were defined as clonotypes. MiTCR v1.1 was used to align clonotypes to the IMGT TRBV, TRBD and TRBJ reference segments. The analysis included only V-J combinations with a frequency above 0.0001, which together covered more than 98% of the repertoires. A TCS score was defined as the ratio between F50 (clonal expansion) and ExV (chaos), using BLOSUM62-based TCRdist between CDR3 peptides within each V-J. Welch's t-statistics and random forest reduced around 510 V-J features to some 14, which were used in a naive Bayes classifier (R e1071). TCRdb ran its own pipeline on the public reads, namely fastp trimming at Q25 and MiXCR clone calling, and kept in-frame beta chains. Rows with one shared CDR3 protein collapse into an entry with the most common genes and DNA. The authors' filters were not applied to this entry. The sample yields approximately 400,000 distinct CDR3 sequences; approximately 14% were counted once. Roughly 13% of the sample is held by the ten biggest clonotypes.

The sequencing sample was made of blood. The chain couples TRBV3-1 to TRBJ2-2; 7 central nucleotides agree with TRBD2. The sequence was obtained from a woman aged 18-30 years with Graves' hyperthyroidism. The DNA reads TGTGCCAGCAGCCCGAGGACTAGACGCAACACCGGGGAGCTGTTTTTT. Translated, it gives CASSPRTRRNTGELFF.